A selection of T cell receptor beta chains follows, all from one sample in a study of shared clonotypes between healthy human individuals. The assay was immunoSEQ multiplex PCR, and TCRdb's table has in-frame clones only and misses some. The sample includes approximately 340,000 clones, more than 60% of them seen just once. The sample consisted of memory CD4+ T cells sorted from blood. The receptor source for this set is a man aged 30 to 39 in good health. Each CDR3 is given with its conserved first and last residue. The order of the fields is J gene, D gene, clone size, CDR3 length, V gene, CDR3 protein, CDR3 DNA. A D gene is named only where the DNA matches it firmly. Clone size is shown for a subset of rows, as once, few, many or a class of expanded clone.

J: TRBJ2-3
D: -
size: -
length: 15
V: TRBV14
CDR3: CASSRTSWYSDTQYF
DNA: TGTGCCAGCAGCCGCACTAGCTGGTACTCGGATACGCAGTATTTT

J: TRBJ2-7
D: -
size: -
length: 14
V: TRBV19
CDR3: CASSIGDYSYEQYF
DNA: TGTGCCAGTAGTATCGGAGACTACTCCTACGAGCAGTACTTC

J: TRBJ2-5
D: -
size: -
length: 13
V: TRBV18
CDR3: CASSTGTTETQYF
DNA: TGTGCCAGCTCAACGGGGACAACGGAGACCCAGTACTTC

J: TRBJ2-7
D: TRBD2
size: -
length: 14
V: TRBV6-5
CDR3: CASSHHSGNYEQYF
DNA: TGTGCCAGCAGTCACCATAGCGGGAACTACGAGCAGTACTTC

J: TRBJ2-1
D: TRBD2
size: -
length: 14
V: TRBV29-1
CDR3: CSGGLAGSYNEQFF
DNA: TGCAGCGGGGGACTAGCGGGATCTTACAATGAGCAGTTCTTC

J: TRBJ2-1
D: TRBD2
size: -
length: 14
V: TRBV11-2
CDR3: CASSLDGTSNEQFF
DNA: TGTGCCAGCAGCTTAGATGGGACTAGCAATGAGCAGTTCTTC

J: TRBJ1-2
D: -
size: once
length: 16
V: TRBV19
CDR3: CASSKQVSLRTHGYTF
DNA: TGTGCCAGTAGTAAACAGGTTTCGTTGCGAACTCATGGCTACACCTTC

J: TRBJ1-1
D: TRBD1
size: -
length: 14
V: TRBV5-5
CDR3: CASQAALGTAKAFF
DNA: TGTGCCAGCCAAGCAGCGTTGGGGACAGCAAAAGCTTTCTTT

J: TRBJ2-3
D: TRBD2
size: -
length: 15
V: TRBV6-1
CDR3: CASRSGTTATDTQYF
DNA: TGTGCCAGCAGGTCCGGGACTACCGCCACAGATACGCAGTATTTT

J: TRBJ2-5
D: -
size: -
length: 13
V: TRBV5-1
CDR3: CASSPIATETQYF
DNA: TGCGCCAGCAGCCCAATTGCTACAGAGACCCAGTACTTC

J: TRBJ2-7
D: TRBD1
size: -
length: 13
V: TRBV28
CDR3: CASEGQGVYEQYF
DNA: TGTGCCAGCGAGGGACAGGGGGTCTACGAGCAGTACTTC

J: TRBJ1-1
D: -
size: few
length: 16
V: TRBV10-1
CDR3: CASSETAGRLNTEAFF
DNA: TGCGCCAGCAGTGAGACTGCGGGACGTCTGAACACTGAAGCTTTCTTT

J: TRBJ2-1
D: TRBD2
size: -
length: 14
V: TRBV6-1
CDR3: CASSDRLANGEQFF
DNA: TGTGCCAGCAGTGACCGACTAGCCAACGGTGAGCAGTTCTTC

J: TRBJ2-2
D: TRBD2
size: -
length: 16
V: TRBV2
CDR3: CASRPTSALSTGELFF
DNA: TGTGCCAGCAGGCCAACTAGCGCCCTTAGCACCGGGGAGCTGTTTTTT

J: TRBJ2-3
D: -
size: -
length: 15
V: TRBV27
CDR3: CASSESWGSTDTQYF
DNA: TGTGCCAGCAGTGAAAGTTGGGGCAGCACAGATACGCAGTATTTT

J: TRBJ2-7
D: -
size: -
length: 14
V: TRBV6-1
CDR3: CASSESQQGYEQYF
DNA: TGTGCCAGCAGTGAATCGCAACAGGGTTACGAGCAGTACTTC

J: TRBJ2-5
D: TRBD2
size: -
length: 18
V: TRBV5-8
CDR3: CASSLSVGTSGREETQYF
DNA: TGTGCCAGCAGCCTGTCTGTCGGGACTAGCGGGAGGGAAGAGACCCAGTACTTC

J: TRBJ1-3
D: TRBD1
size: -
length: 20
V: TRBV19
CDR3: CASSFSQGQGLLSSGNTIYF
DNA: TGTGCCAGTAGTTTCAGTCAAGGACAGGGGTTGTTGTCGTCTGGAAACACCATATATTTT

J: TRBJ2-3
D: -
size: -
length: 14
V: TRBV5-1
CDR3: CASSRTPEADTQYF
DNA: TGCGCCAGCTCAAGAACCCCGGAGGCGGATACGCAGTATTTT

J: TRBJ2-7
D: -
size: -
length: 11
V: TRBV18
CDR3: CASSLSYEQYF
DNA: TGTGCCAGCTCACTATCCTACGAGCAGTACTTC

J: TRBJ1-3
D: -
size: -
length: 13
V: TRBV11-2
CDR3: CASSYLSGNTIYF
DNA: TGTGCCAGCAGCTACCTCTCTGGAAACACCATATATTTT

J: TRBJ2-7
D: TRBD2
size: -
length: 16
V: TRBV5-4
CDR3: CASSSTTSGRWFEQYF
DNA: TGTGCCAGCAGCTCTACGACTAGCGGGAGGTGGTTCGAGCAGTACTTC

J: TRBJ2-7
D: -
size: -
length: 12
V: TRBV5-1
CDR3: CASSEQGSEQYF
DNA: TGCGCCAGCAGCGAACAGGGTTCCGAGCAGTACTTC

J: TRBJ1-1
D: TRBD1
size: -
length: 13
V: TRBV2
CDR3: CASTGGAGTEAFF
DNA: TGTGCCAGCACAGGGGGCGCGGGCACTGAAGCTTTCTTT

J: TRBJ2-1
D: TRBD1
size: -
length: 14
V: TRBV7-8
CDR3: CASSSGQGFNEQFF
DNA: TGTGCCAGCAGCTCGGGACAGGGGTTTAATGAGCAGTTCTTC

J: TRBJ1-5
D: TRBD1
size: -
length: 14
V: TRBV5-1
CDR3: CASSPGTGDQPQHF
DNA: TGCGCCAGCAGCCCTGGGACAGGGGATCAGCCCCAGCATTTT

J: TRBJ2-1
D: -
size: once
length: 15
V: TRBV5-1
CDR3: CASSLQGGTYNEQFF
DNA: TGCGCCAGCAGCTTGCAGGGGGGGACCTACAATGAGCAGTTCTTC

J: TRBJ1-4
D: TRBD1
size: few
length: 16
V: TRBV28
CDR3: CASSFGPGQPNEKLFF
DNA: TGTGCCAGCAGTTTCGGCCCGGGACAGCCTAATGAAAAACTGTTTTTT

J: TRBJ2-1
D: -
size: -
length: 15
V: TRBV5-1
CDR3: CASSTGATAYNEQFF
DNA: TGCGCCAGCAGCACGGGGGCGACCGCTTACAATGAGCAGTTCTTC

J: TRBJ1-1
D: TRBD1
size: -
length: 18
V: TRBV11-2
CDR3: CASRHHPGQGAGNTEAFF
DNA: TGTGCCAGCAGACACCACCCGGGACAGGGGGCGGGGAACACTGAAGCTTTCTTT

J: TRBJ2-1
D: TRBD2
size: -
length: 16
V: TRBV11-3
CDR3: CASSPGGPSGRGEQFF
DNA: TGTGCCAGCAGCCCCGGTGGGCCTAGCGGGAGGGGTGAGCAGTTCTTC

J: TRBJ1-4
D: TRBD1
size: -
length: 16
V: TRBV4-3
CDR3: CASSQRSGTENEKLFF
DNA: TGCGCCAGCAGCCAGAGATCCGGGACAGAGAATGAAAAACTGTTTTTT